The rows below give T cell receptor beta chains drawn from one sample of a study of blood T cell repertoires in COVID-19. Profiling relied on immunoSEQ multiplex PCR, and the TCRdb table lists in-frame clones only, not all of them. This table holds roughly 100,000 clones, approximately 92% found once. The sequencing input was peripheral blood. Every receptor here comes from a man in his fifties with active COVID-19. The CDR3 runs from the conserved cysteine through the conserved F or W. Each record gives: CDR3 protein, J gene, V gene.

CATSDSRRLTGELFF TRBJ2-2 TRBV24-1
CSVGGESTEAFF TRBJ1-1 TRBV29-1
CASSARLGPEKLFF TRBJ1-4 TRBV27
CASSLGQTYEQYF TRBJ2-7 TRBV28
CASILSGSGNEQFF TRBJ2-1 TRBV25-1
CATSDPSGRLRDTQYF TRBJ2-3 TRBV24-1
CASSYSTRGVGELFF TRBJ2-2 TRBV6-5
CASSKAGQYNEQFF TRBJ2-1 TRBV5-4
CASSAAGGAVETQYF TRBJ2-5 TRBV9
CASSLSNPGAFYEQYF TRBJ2-7 TRBV14
CASSSLSREVDNEQFF TRBJ2-1 TRBV28
CASSGGGNQPQHF TRBJ1-5 TRBV7-2
CASSLLGRANEQFF TRBJ2-1 TRBV28
CASSSWTGDVETQYF TRBJ2-5 TRBV6-6
CASSLGHSLEETQYF TRBJ2-5 TRBV10-1
CASSPRAGAIQETQYF TRBJ2-5 TRBV7-9
CASTNSGRDNEQFF TRBJ2-1 TRBV6-6